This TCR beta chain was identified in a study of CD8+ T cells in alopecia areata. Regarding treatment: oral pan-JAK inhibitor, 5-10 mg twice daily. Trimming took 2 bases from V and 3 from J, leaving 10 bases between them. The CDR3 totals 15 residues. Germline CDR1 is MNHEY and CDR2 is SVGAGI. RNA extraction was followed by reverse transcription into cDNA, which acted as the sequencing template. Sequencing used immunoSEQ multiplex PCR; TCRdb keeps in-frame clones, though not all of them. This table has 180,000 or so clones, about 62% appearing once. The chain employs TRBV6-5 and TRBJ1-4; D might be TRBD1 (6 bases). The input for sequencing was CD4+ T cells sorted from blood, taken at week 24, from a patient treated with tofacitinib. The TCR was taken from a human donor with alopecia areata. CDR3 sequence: CASSYRGAPNEKLFF. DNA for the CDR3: TGTGCCAGCAGTTACCGGGGGGCCCCTAATGAAAAACTGTTTTTT.